This TCR beta chain was observed in a study of Graves' ophthalmopathy and Graves' hyperthyroidism. The CDR3 has 14 amino acids. CDR1 is SEHNR and CDR2 is FQNEAQ in the germline V gene (reference sequence). The V end was cut by 5 bases, the J end by 2 bases, with 13 bases between. RNA transcripts were the template, and TCR beta CDR3 regions were amplified from them. The library came from an HTBI-primed first-round RT-PCR and a second-round multiplex PCR. TCRdb passed the multiplex PCR reads through MiXCR, listing each CDR3 protein once. This sample has about 1.2 million distinct CDR3 sequences, with 35% to 45% found just once. Whole-study findings and limits: Ophthalmopathy was separated from stable hyperthyroidism by a 13-signature model with roughly 91% sensitivity and approximately 79% specificity. Sensitivity reached 70% to 71% and specificity about 72% when the model predicted ophthalmopathy progression. Also, most clonotypes expanded in the thyroid above 0.001 frequency appeared in blood.

Details on this clonotype: Its antigen is unknown.

The origin of this receptor is an adult man with Graves' hyperthyroidism. The chain carries TRBV7-9 and TRBJ2-7; tentatively, D is TRBD1 (6 bases). What was sequenced was peripheral blood or thyroid tissue (not recorded which). Here the CDR3 reads CASSLGTLTYEQYF. CDR3 nucleotide sequence: TGTGCCAGCAGCCTTGGGACACTAACCTACGAGCAGTACTTC. The entire variable domain, with the rest obtained from reference TRBV7-9 and TRBJ2-7, is as follows: DTGVSQNPRHKITKRGQNVTFRCDPISEHNRLYWYRQTLGQGPEFLTYFQNEAQLEKSRLLSDRFSAERPKGSFSTLEIQRTEQGDSAMYLCASSLGTLTYEQYFGPGTRLTVT.